Listed below are T cell receptor beta chains from one sample, sequenced in a study of blood T cells in healthy people across ages. TCRdb itself ran the 5' RACE reads through MiXCR, one entry per CDR3 protein. The data show about 1.4 million distinct CDR3 sequences, with approximately 59% seen just once and under 8.5% held by the top ten. Sequencing was carried out using blood. The source of these receptors is a man between 18 and 35 years old in good health. CDR3s include the opening cysteine and the closing phenylalanine or tryptophan. Fields, in order: clone size, D gene, V gene, J gene, CDR3 protein, CDR3 DNA. The D gene is left open where the match is weak. Only part of the rows carry a size: once, few, many, or a class if the clone is expanded.

abundance: .; d_gene: .; v_gene: TRBV18; j_gene: TRBJ2-5; CDR3aa: CASSSSGREIQETQYF; CDR3nt: TGTGCCAGCTCATCCTCCGGACGGGAGATCCAAGAGACCCAGTACTTC
abundance: .; d_gene: .; v_gene: TRBV6-5; j_gene: TRBJ2-3; CDR3aa: CASSPVAGDADTQYF; CDR3nt: TGTGCCAGCAGCCCCGTGGCAGGGGATGCAGATACGCAGTATTTT
abundance: .; d_gene: .; v_gene: TRBV25-1; j_gene: TRBJ1-5; CDR3aa: CASSEGAGANQPQHF; CDR3nt: TGTGCCAGCAGTGAAGGGGCAGGGGCGAATCAGCCCCAGCATTTT
abundance: .; d_gene: .; v_gene: TRBV5-4; j_gene: TRBJ2-3; CDR3aa: CASSLDRAAEDTQYF; CDR3nt: TGTGCCAGCAGCTTGGACAGGGCCGCGGAAGATACGCAGTATTTT
abundance: .; d_gene: .; v_gene: TRBV6-2/TRBV6-3; j_gene: TRBJ1-6; CDR3aa: CASSYVPESLHF; CDR3nt: TGTGCCAGCAGTTACGTGCCAGAATCCCTCCACTTT
abundance: few; d_gene: .; v_gene: TRBV5-1; j_gene: TRBJ2-3; CDR3aa: CASSWTEPSTDTQYF; CDR3nt: TGCGCCAGCAGCTGGACAGAGCCGAGCACAGATACGCAGTATTTT
abundance: .; d_gene: .; v_gene: TRBV5-1; j_gene: TRBJ1-2; CDR3aa: CASSLWITNYGYTF; CDR3nt: TGCGCCAGCAGCTTGTGGATTACTAACTATGGCTACACCTTC
abundance: .; d_gene: .; v_gene: TRBV20-1; j_gene: TRBJ2-2; CDR3aa: CSAPKRSTGELFF; CDR3nt: TGCAGTGCTCCCAAGCGGAGCACCGGGGAGCTGTTTTTT
abundance: .; d_gene: .; v_gene: TRBV5-1; j_gene: TRBJ2-7; CDR3aa: CASRNIRDISYEQYF; CDR3nt: TGCGCCAGCAGGAACATCCGGGACATCTCCTACGAGCAGTACTTC
abundance: few; d_gene: TRBD2; v_gene: TRBV3-1; j_gene: TRBJ2-3; CDR3aa: CASSQGTSVSTDTQYF; CDR3nt: TGTGCCAGCAGCCAAGGGACTAGCGTGAGCACAGATACGCAGTATTTT
abundance: .; d_gene: .; v_gene: TRBV2; j_gene: TRBJ2-2; CDR3aa: CASSEVWGNTGELFF; CDR3nt: TGTGCCAGCAGTGAAGTTTGGGGGAACACCGGGGAGCTGTTTTTT
abundance: .; d_gene: TRBD2; v_gene: TRBV20-1; j_gene: TRBJ2-5; CDR3aa: CSARGLANVEQYF; CDR3nt: TGCAGTGCTAGGGGACTAGCGAATGTTGAGCAGTACTTC
abundance: .; d_gene: .; v_gene: TRBV7-9; j_gene: TRBJ2-7; CDR3aa: CASSGGLDPYEQYF; CDR3nt: TGTGCCAGCAGCGGGGGCCTCGACCCCTACGAGCAGTACTTC
abundance: few; d_gene: .; v_gene: TRBV2; j_gene: TRBJ2-1; CDR3aa: CASSDELDNEQFF; CDR3nt: TGTGCCAGCAGTGATGAGTTAGACAATGAGCAGTTCTTC
abundance: .; d_gene: .; v_gene: TRBV10-3; j_gene: TRBJ2-3; CDR3aa: CAIRGEGADTQYF; CDR3nt: TGTGCCATCAGGGGTGAGGGAGCAGATACGCAGTATTTT
abundance: .; d_gene: TRBD1; v_gene: TRBV5-1; j_gene: TRBJ2-3; CDR3aa: CASSLAGQGVAGTDTQYF; CDR3nt: TGCGCCAGCAGCTTGGCGGGACAGGGGGTGGCAGGGACAGATACGCAGTATTTT
abundance: .; d_gene: TRBD1; v_gene: TRBV6-1; j_gene: TRBJ1-1; CDR3aa: CASSERTGERNTEAFF; CDR3nt: TGTGCCAGCAGTGAAAGGACAGGGGAAAGGAACACTGAAGCTTTCTTT
abundance: .; d_gene: .; v_gene: TRBV10-3; j_gene: TRBJ2-6; CDR3aa: CAISVGRTTSGANVLTF; CDR3nt: TGTGCCATCAGTGTGGGCAGGACGACCTCTGGGGCCAACGTCCTGACTTTC
abundance: .; d_gene: .; v_gene: TRBV7-2; j_gene: TRBJ2-2; CDR3aa: CASRETRNTGELFF; CDR3nt: TGTGCCAGCAGGGAGACAAGGAACACCGGGGAGCTGTTTTTT
abundance: .; d_gene: TRBD2; v_gene: TRBV6-4; j_gene: TRBJ2-3; CDR3aa: CAGSDGTSGTDTQYF; CDR3nt: TGTGCCGGCAGTGACGGGACTAGCGGGACAGATACGCAGTATTTT
abundance: .; d_gene: .; v_gene: TRBV28; j_gene: TRBJ1-5; CDR3aa: CASILAGGVQPQHF; CDR3nt: TGTGCCAGCATTCTGGCCGGAGGGGTACAGCCCCAGCATTTT
abundance: few; d_gene: .; v_gene: TRBV5-1; j_gene: TRBJ2-1; CDR3aa: CASSLVGGLAYNEQFF; CDR3nt: TGCGCCAGCAGCTTGGTCGGGGGGCTCGCCTACAATGAGCAGTTCTTC
abundance: .; d_gene: .; v_gene: TRBV2; j_gene: TRBJ2-2; CDR3aa: CASSDAGFRGTGELFF; CDR3nt: TGTGCCAGCAGTGACGCAGGGTTTCGGGGGACCGGGGAGCTGTTTTTT
abundance: few; d_gene: .; v_gene: TRBV12-3/TRBV12-4; j_gene: TRBJ1-4; CDR3aa: CASTPSGRNEKLFF; CDR3nt: TGTGCCAGCACCCCGTCGGGGCGTAATGAAAAACTGTTTTTT
abundance: .; d_gene: .; v_gene: TRBV7-2; j_gene: TRBJ2-5; CDR3aa: CASNLGARETQYF; CDR3nt: TGTGCCAGCAATCTGGGAGCGAGGGAGACCCAGTACTTC
abundance: .; d_gene: .; v_gene: TRBV28; j_gene: TRBJ1-6; CDR3aa: CASSLRPLNSPLHF; CDR3nt: TGTGCCAGCAGTTTAAGGCCCCTAAATTCACCCCTCCACTTT
abundance: many; d_gene: .; v_gene: TRBV27; j_gene: TRBJ2-7; CDR3aa: CASSLGVPYEQYF; CDR3nt: TGCGCCAGCAGCCTCGGGGTACCCTACGAGCAGTACTTC
abundance: .; d_gene: TRBD2; v_gene: TRBV7-2; j_gene: TRBJ2-7; CDR3aa: CASSLVTGGPTEQYF; CDR3nt: TGTGCCAGCAGCTTAGTAACGGGAGGGCCGACCGAGCAGTACTTC
abundance: .; d_gene: .; v_gene: TRBV19; j_gene: TRBJ1-5; CDR3aa: CASSIDSHQPQHF; CDR3nt: TGTGCCAGTAGTATCGACTCGCATCAGCCCCAGCATTTT
abundance: once; d_gene: TRBD1; v_gene: TRBV7-2; j_gene: TRBJ2-7; CDR3aa: CASRTGTGVPFEQYF; CDR3nt: TGTGCCAGCAGAACCGGGACAGGGGTTCCCTTCGAGCAGTACTTC
abundance: .; d_gene: .; v_gene: TRBV7-2; j_gene: TRBJ2-1; CDR3aa: CASKGASSYNEQFF; CDR3nt: TGTGCCAGCAAAGGAGCGTCATCCTACAATGAGCAGTTCTTC
abundance: few; d_gene: .; v_gene: TRBV2; j_gene: TRBJ2-7; CDR3aa: CASSEIQGYEQYF; CDR3nt: TGTGCCAGCAGTGAGATCCAGGGCTACGAGCAGTACTTC
abundance: .; d_gene: TRBD1; v_gene: TRBV10-3; j_gene: TRBJ2-7; CDR3aa: CAISEPRTGIYEQYF; CDR3nt: TGTGCCATCAGTGAGCCTCGGACAGGGATCTACGAGCAGTACTTC
abundance: few; d_gene: .; v_gene: TRBV6-2/TRBV6-3; j_gene: TRBJ2-3; CDR3aa: CASSYDYSQYF; CDR3nt: TGTGCCAGCAGTTACGACTACTCGCAGTATTTT
abundance: few; d_gene: .; v_gene: TRBV21-1; j_gene: TRBJ1-5; CDR3aa: CASKKPQGFGQPQHF; CDR3nt: TGTGCCAGCAAAAAACCCCAAGGGTTTGGACAGCCCCAGCATTTT
abundance: .; d_gene: TRBD1; v_gene: TRBV27; j_gene: TRBJ1-4; CDR3aa: CASSWRTGGEEKLFF; CDR3nt: TGTGCCAGCAGTTGGAGAACAGGGGGAGAGGAAAAACTGTTTTTT
abundance: .; d_gene: TRBD1; v_gene: TRBV6-5; j_gene: TRBJ1-2; CDR3aa: CASRGQGAHGYTF; CDR3nt: TGTGCCAGCAGGGGACAGGGGGCGCATGGCTACACCTTC
abundance: few; d_gene: TRBD1; v_gene: TRBV3-1; j_gene: TRBJ2-7; CDR3aa: CASSQAGTGDYEQYF; CDR3nt: TGTGCCAGCAGCCAAGCGGGGACAGGGGACTACGAGCAGTACTTC
abundance: .; d_gene: .; v_gene: TRBV29-1; j_gene: TRBJ2-7; CDR3aa: CSATLILAYEQYF; CDR3nt: TGCAGTGCTACCCTGATTTTGGCCTACGAGCAGTACTTC
abundance: .; d_gene: TRBD2; v_gene: TRBV4-1; j_gene: TRBJ2-1; CDR3aa: CASSQALAGHNEQFF; CDR3nt: TGCGCCAGCAGCCAAGCACTAGCGGGCCACAATGAGCAGTTCTTC
abundance: .; d_gene: .; v_gene: TRBV7-2; j_gene: TRBJ2-5; CDR3aa: CASSFGAAEQETQYF; CDR3nt: TGTGCCAGCAGCTTTGGGGCGGCAGAGCAAGAGACCCAGTACTTC
abundance: .; d_gene: TRBD1; v_gene: TRBV7-9; j_gene: TRBJ1-2; CDR3aa: CASSEGTADNYGYTF; CDR3nt: TGTGCCAGCAGCGAAGGGACAGCGGATAACTATGGCTACACCTTC
abundance: few; d_gene: TRBD1; v_gene: TRBV29-1; j_gene: TRBJ2-1; CDR3aa: CSVDGATGRTSYNEQFF; CDR3nt: TGCAGCGTTGACGGGGCGACAGGGCGAACGTCCTACAATGAGCAGTTCTTC